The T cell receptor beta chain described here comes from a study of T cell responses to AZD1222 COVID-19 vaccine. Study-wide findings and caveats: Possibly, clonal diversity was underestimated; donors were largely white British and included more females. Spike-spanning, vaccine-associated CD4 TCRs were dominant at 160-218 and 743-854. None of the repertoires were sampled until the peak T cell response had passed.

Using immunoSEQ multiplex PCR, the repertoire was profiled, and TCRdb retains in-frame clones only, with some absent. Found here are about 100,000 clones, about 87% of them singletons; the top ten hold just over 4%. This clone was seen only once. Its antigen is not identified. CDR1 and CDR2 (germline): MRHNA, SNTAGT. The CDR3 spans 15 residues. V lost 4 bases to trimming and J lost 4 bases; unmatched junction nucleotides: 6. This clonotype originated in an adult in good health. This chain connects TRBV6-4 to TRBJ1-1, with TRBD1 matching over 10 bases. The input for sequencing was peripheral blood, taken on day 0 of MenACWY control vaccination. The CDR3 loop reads CASSATGTGATEAFF. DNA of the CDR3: TGTGCCAGCAGTGCCACCGGGACAGGGGCCACTGAAGCTTTCTTT.